This TCR beta chain was retrieved from a study of blood T cell repertoires in COVID-19. For the study at large: Researchers got acute and convalescent COVID-19 samples from the United States, Italy and Spain. T cells, B-cell-depleted T cells, or PBMCs supplied cDNA or gDNA.

In the study's own analysis: Researchers report that nucleated cell counts were estimated from reference gene primer amplification. Clones were read by immunoSEQ multiplex PCR, and TCRdb kept only the in-frame ones, dropping some. V, J and clone size derive from that table, while D and trimming were established from the DNA sequence. There are about 200,000 clones in the sample; 86% occur only once, and roughly 2% lies in the top ten. The CDR3 runs 12 residues. V lost 0 bases and J 8 bases, leaving 5 bases between the germline ends. CDR1 MRHNA and CDR2 SNTAGT come from the germline V gene. The rearrangement uses TRBV6-4 and TRBJ1-5; no firm D call. The TCR originated in a woman in her 50s with acute or convalescent COVID-19. Sequencing input: peripheral blood. This chain's CDR3 is CASSDSAEPQHF. In DNA, the CDR3 is TGTGCCAGCAGTGACTCGGCGGAGCCCCAGCATTTT.